This TCR beta chain comes out of a study of blood T cell repertoires in COVID-19. About the research overall: Material from acute and convalescent COVID-19 was sourced from the United States, Italy and Spain.

V lost 2 bases and J 1 base, leaving 14 bases between the germline ends. Germline assignment: CDR1 MGHRA and CDR2 YSYEKL. The CDR3 covers 16 residues. Only in-frame clones appear in the TCRdb table, and some are missing; sequencing was by immunoSEQ multiplex PCR. In the table there are about 370,000 clones, 85% to 90% of which are singletons. The rearrangement links TRBV4-1 to TRBJ1-1; tentative D call: TRBD1 (6 bases). The sequencing input was PBMCs or T cells enriched from blood (not recorded which). This receptor was identified in a man between 18 and 35 years old who had recovered from COVID-19. Written as DNA, the CDR3 is TGCGCCAGCAGCCAACCCCTGAGGGGGACGAACACTGAAGCTTTCTTT. The encoded protein is CASSQPLRGTNTEAFF.